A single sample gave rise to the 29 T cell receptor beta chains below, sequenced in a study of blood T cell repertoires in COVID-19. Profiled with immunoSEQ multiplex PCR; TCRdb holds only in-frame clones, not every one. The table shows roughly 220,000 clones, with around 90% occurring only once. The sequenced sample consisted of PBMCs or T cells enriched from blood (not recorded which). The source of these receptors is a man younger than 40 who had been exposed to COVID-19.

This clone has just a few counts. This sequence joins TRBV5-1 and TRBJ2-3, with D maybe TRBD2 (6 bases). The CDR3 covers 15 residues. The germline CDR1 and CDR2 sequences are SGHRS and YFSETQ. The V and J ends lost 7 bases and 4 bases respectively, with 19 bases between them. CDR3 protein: CASWEVAGSPDTQYF. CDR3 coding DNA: TGCGCCAGCTGGGAGGTCGCGGGGTCCCCAGATACGCAGTATTTT.

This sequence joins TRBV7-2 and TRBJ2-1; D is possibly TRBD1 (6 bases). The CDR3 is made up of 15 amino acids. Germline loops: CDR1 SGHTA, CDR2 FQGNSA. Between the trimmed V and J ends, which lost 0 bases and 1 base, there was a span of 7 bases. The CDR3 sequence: CASSLATGSYNEQFF. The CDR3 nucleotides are TGTGCCAGCAGCTTAGCTACAGGGTCCTACAATGAGCAGTTCTTC.

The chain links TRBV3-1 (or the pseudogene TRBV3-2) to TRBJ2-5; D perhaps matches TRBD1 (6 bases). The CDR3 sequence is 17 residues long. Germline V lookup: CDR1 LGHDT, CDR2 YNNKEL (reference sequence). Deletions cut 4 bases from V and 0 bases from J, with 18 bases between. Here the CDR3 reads CASSLILGGMYQETQYF. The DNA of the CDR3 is TGTGCCAGCAGCCTTATCCTTGGGGGCATGTACCAAGAGACCCAGTACTTC.

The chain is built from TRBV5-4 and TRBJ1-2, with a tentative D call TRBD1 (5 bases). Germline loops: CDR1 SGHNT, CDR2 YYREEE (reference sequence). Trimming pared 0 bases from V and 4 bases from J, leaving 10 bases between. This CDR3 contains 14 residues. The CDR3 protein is CASSLDQGVYGYTF. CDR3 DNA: TGTGCCAGCAGCTTGGACCAAGGGGTCTATGGCTACACCTTC.

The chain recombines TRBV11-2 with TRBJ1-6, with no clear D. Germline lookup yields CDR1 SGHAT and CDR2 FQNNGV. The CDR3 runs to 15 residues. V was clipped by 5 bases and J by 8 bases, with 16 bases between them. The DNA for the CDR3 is TGTGCCAGCAGCCACGAACCGGGAACGTATTCACCCCTCCACTTT. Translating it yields CASSHEPGTYSPLHF.

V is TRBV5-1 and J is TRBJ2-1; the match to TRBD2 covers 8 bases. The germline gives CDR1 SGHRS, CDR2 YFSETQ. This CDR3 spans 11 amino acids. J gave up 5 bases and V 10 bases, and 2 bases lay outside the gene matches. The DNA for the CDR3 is TGCGCCTCCGGGGGGGACAATGAGCAGTTCTTC. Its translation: CASGGDNEQFF.

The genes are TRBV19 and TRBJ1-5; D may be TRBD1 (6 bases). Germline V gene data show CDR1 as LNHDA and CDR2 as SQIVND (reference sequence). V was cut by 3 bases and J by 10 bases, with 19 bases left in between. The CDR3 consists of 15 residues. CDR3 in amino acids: CASSIMKGDRRPQHF. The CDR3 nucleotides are TGTGCCAGTAGTATTATGAAGGGGGATCGTCGACCCCAGCATTTT.

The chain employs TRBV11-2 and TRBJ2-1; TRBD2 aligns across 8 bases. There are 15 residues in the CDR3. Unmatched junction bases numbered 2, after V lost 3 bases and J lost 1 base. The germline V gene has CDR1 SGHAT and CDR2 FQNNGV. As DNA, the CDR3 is TGTGCCAGCAGCTTCGAGCGGGGGTCCTACAATGAGCAGTTCTTC. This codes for CASSFERGSYNEQFF.

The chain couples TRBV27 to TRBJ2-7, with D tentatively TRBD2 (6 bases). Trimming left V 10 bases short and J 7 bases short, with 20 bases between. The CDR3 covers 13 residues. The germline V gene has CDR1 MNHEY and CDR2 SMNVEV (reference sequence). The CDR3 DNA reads TGTGCCACCACCGGGACTTCAACGGGGGAGCAGTACTTC. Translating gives CATTGTSTGEQYF.

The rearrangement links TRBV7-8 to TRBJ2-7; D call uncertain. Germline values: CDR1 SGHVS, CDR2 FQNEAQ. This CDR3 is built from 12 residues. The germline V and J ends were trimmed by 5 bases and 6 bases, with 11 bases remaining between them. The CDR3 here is CASSPPIGEQYF. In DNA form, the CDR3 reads TGTGCCAGCAGCCCACCAATCGGCGAGCAGTACTTC.

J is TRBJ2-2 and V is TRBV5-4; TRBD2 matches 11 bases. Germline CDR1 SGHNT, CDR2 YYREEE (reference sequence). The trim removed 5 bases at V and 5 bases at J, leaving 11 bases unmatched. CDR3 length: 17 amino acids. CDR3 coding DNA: TGTGCCAGCAGTCTGTGGCTAGCGGGGGGAGTTACCGGGGAGCTGTTTTTT. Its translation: CASSLWLAGGVTGELFF.

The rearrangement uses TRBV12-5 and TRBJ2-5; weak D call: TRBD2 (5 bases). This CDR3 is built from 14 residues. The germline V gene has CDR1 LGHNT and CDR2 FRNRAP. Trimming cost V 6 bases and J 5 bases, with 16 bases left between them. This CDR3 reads CASGPGYAGETQYF. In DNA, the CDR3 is TGTGCTAGTGGGCCGGGGTACGCTGGGGAGACCCAGTACTTC.

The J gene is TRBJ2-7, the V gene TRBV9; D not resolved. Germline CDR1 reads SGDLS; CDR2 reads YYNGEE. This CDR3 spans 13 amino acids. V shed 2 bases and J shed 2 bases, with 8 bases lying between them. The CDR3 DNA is TGTGCCAGCAGCGTCACAGACACCTACGAGCAGTACTTC. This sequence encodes CASSVTDTYEQYF. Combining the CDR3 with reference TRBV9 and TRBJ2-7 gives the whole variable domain DSGVTQTPKHLITATGQRVTLRCSPRSGDLSVYWYQQSLDQGLQFLIQYYNGEERAKGNILERFSAQQFPDLHSELNLSSLELGDSALYFCASSVTDTYEQYFGPGTRLTVT.

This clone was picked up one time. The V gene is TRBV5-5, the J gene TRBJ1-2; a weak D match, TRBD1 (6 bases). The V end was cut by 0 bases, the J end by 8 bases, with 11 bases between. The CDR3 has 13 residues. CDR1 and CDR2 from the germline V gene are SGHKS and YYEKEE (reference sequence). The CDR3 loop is CASSLGQGRGYTF. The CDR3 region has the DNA TGTGCCAGCAGCTTGGGTCAGGGGAGAGGCTACACCTTC.

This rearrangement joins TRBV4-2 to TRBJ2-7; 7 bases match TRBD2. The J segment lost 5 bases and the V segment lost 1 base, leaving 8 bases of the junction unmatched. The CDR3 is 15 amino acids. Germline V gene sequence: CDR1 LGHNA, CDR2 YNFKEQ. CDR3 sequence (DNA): TGTGCCAGCAGCCAAGTATCAGCGGGGTTAAACGAGCAGTACTTC. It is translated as CASSQVSAGLNEQYF.

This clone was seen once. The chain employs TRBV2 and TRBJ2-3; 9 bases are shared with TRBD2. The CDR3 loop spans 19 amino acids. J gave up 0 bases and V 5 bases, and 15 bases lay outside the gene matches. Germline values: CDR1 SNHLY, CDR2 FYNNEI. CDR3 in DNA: TGTGCCAGCAGTCCCCCGACTAGCGGTGGAGTTACTAGCACAGATACGCAGTATTTT. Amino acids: CASSPPTSGGVTSTDTQYF.

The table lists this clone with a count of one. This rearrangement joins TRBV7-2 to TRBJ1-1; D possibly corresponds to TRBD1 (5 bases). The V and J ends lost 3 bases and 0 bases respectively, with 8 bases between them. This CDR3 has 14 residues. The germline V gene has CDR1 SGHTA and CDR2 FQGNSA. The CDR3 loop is CASSFQGVNTEAFF. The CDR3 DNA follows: TGTGCCAGCAGCTTTCAGGGTGTGAACACTGAAGCTTTCTTT.

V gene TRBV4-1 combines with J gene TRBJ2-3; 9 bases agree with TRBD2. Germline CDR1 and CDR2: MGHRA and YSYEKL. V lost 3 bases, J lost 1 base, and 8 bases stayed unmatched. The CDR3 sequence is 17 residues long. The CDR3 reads CASSQLAGASGTDTQYF. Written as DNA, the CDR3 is TGCGCCAGCAGCCAGTTAGCGGGGGCCTCGGGCACAGATACGCAGTATTTT.

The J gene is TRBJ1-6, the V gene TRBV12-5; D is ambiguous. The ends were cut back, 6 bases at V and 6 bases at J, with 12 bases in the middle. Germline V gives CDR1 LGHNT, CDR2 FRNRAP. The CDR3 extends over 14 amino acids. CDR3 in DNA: TGTGCTAGTGGAGCGTTTACGGGTAATTCACCCCTCCACTTT. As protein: CASGAFTGNSPLHF.

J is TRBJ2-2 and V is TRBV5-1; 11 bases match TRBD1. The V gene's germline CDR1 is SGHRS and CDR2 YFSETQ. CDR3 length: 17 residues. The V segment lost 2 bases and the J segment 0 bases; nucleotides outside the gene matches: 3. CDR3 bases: TGCGCCAGCAGCTTTGGGACAGGGGGATCGAACACCGGGGAGCTGTTTTTT. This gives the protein CASSFGTGGSNTGELFF. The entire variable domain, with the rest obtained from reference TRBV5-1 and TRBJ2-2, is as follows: KAGVTQTPRYLIKTRGQQVTLSCSPISGHRSVSWYQQTPGQGLQFLFEYFSETQRNKGNFPGRFSGRQFSNSRSEMNVSTLELGDSALYLCASSFGTGGSNTGELFFGEGSRLTVL.

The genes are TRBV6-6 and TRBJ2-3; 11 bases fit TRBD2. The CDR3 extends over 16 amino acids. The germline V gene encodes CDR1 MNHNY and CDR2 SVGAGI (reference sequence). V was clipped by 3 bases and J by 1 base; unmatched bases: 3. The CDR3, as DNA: TGTGCCAGCAGTTATAGCGGGGGGGCTGGCACAGATACGCAGTATTTT. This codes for CASSYSGGAGTDTQYF.

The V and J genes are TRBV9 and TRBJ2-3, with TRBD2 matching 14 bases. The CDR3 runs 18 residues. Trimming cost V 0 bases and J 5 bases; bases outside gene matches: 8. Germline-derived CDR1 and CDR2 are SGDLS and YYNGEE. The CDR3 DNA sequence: TGTGCCAGCAGCGTAGGGAGACTAGCGGGGGGGCAGGGAGATACGCAGTATTTT. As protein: CASSVGRLAGGQGDTQYF.

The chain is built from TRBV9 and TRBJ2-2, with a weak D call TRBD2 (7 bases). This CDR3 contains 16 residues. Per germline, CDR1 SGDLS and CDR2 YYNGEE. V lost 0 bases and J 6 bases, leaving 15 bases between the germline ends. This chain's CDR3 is CASSVAGGAMAGELFF. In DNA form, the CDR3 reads TGTGCCAGCAGCGTAGCTGGGGGGGCCATGGCCGGGGAGCTGTTTTTT. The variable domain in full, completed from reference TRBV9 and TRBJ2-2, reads DSGVTQTPKHLITATGQRVTLRCSPRSGDLSVYWYQQSLDQGLQFLIQYYNGEERAKGNILERFSAQQFPDLHSELNLSSLELGDSALYFCASSVAGGAMAGELFFGEGSRLTVL.

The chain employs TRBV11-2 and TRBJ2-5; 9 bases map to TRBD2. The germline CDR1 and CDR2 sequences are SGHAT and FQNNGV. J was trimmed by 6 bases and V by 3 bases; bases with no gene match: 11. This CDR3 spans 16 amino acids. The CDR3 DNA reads TGTGCCAGCAGCTTCCAAAGCGCGGGGGGGCACCAGACCCAGTACTTC. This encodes CASSFQSAGGHQTQYF.

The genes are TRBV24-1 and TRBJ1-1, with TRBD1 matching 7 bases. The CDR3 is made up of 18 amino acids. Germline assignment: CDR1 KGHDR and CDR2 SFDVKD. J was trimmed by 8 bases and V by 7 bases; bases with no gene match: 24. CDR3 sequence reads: CATSASVKVGWGQTEAFF. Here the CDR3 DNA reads TGTGCCACCAGCGCCTCGGTAAAAGTCGGTTGGGGACAGACCGAAGCTTTCTTT.

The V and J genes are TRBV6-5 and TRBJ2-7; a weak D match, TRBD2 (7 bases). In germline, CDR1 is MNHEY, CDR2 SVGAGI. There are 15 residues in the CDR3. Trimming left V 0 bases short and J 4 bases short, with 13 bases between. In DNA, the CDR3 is TGTGCCAGCAGTTACTCGCCTCGGGGGGCTTACGAGCAGTACTTC. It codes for CASSYSPRGAYEQYF.

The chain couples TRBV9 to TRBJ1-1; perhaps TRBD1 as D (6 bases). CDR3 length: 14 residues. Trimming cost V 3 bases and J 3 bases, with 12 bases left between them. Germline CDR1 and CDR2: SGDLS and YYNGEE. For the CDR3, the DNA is TGTGCCAGCAGCGATCTACAGGGAGACACTGAAGCTTTCTTT. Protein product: CASSDLQGDTEAFF.

CDR3 in amino acids: CAISASGTSGGASNTGELFF. Written as DNA, the CDR3 is TGTGCCATCAGTGCGTCCGGGACTAGCGGGGGAGCTTCGAACACCGGGGAGCTGTTTTTT. The chain joins TRBV10-3 to TRBJ2-2; 14 bases line up with TRBD2. This CDR3 contains 20 residues. Trimming at V came to 4 bases and at J to 0 bases, leaving 10 bases not matched to a gene. Germline V gene lookup returns CDR1 ENHRY and CDR2 SYGVKD.

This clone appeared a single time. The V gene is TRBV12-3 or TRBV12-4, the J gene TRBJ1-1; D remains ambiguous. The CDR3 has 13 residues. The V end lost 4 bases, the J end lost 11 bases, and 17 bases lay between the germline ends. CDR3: CASSSVRRARAFF. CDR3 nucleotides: TGTGCCAGCAGTTCTGTCCGCCGAGCGAGGGCTTTCTTT.